This T cell receptor beta chain originates from a study of molecular identifiers for immune sequencing clone quantification (dated by TCRdb to 2016 to 2019). About the investigation overall: For a replicate experiment, RNA from approximately 20,000 or 100,000 naive CD8 T cells was divided into five aliquots, of which four were sequenced. This methods study used CD8 T cells to benchmark TCR RNA copy counting and molecular-identifier clustering-based TCR repertoire sequencing (MIDCIRS). The study at large found these results: Even against a background of one million naive CD8 T cells, spiked-in Jurkat TCR RNA amounting to a single cell's worth was reported to be detectable. Clones above 20 RNA copies held over 97% of molecules in CMV-specific effector cells but under 1% in naive cells. Highly expanded clone sizes could be underestimated because identical TCR molecules may share a barcode. When barcode sub-clustering was left out, chimeric consensus sequences inflated TCR diversity, with chimeras reaching as high as 47%. Modeling gave about 3 recovered TCR RNA copies per cell versus about 10 by digital PCR, implying about 30% capture efficiency. The naive libraries included spiked-in Jurkat TCR RNA (10 copies' worth), and this RNA is not part of the donor repertoire.

Naive CD8 T cell libraries were made from roughly 21,000 to 960,000 sorted cells using 10%, 30% or 50% of purified RNA. On a BD FACSAria II, naive CD8 T cells were FACS-sorted as CD8+CD4-CCR7+CD45RA+ and collected into RLT Plus buffer. Detection sensitivity was tested by spiking Jurkat RNA equal to fewer than twelve TCR copies' worth into samples containing roughly 17,000-1,100,000 naive CD8 T cells. Enrichment of CD8 T cells was done with RosetteSep CD8+ T Cell Enrichment Cocktail plus Ficoll-Paque, and ACK red cell lysis came afterward. The receptor library was made with PCR. Data came from an Illumina HiSeq 4000. Bulk TCR libraries were prepared as previously described, using TCR primers listed in Table S5. The Qiagen AllPrep DNA/RNA kit was used to purify total RNA. Before any analysis, reads coming from multiple sequencing runs of the same library were combined into one pool. Concerning the study's data processing: Reads were retained only if an exact TCR constant sequence was present, and the retained reads were trimmed to 150 nt and grouped according to their 12-nt molecular barcodes. Within each barcode group, reads were sub-clustered at a 15% Levenshtein threshold, and quality-weighted consensus sequences were built per RNA molecule. Non-functional sequences were discarded, and so were lower-count sequences lying one edit away from another sequence. Based on fitting two negative binomial distributions, any barcode sub-cluster with under 20% of the maximum read count was discarded. The raw public data were reprocessed by TCRdb itself: fastp quality trimming at Q25, MiXCR clonotype calling, in-frame beta chains only. CDR3 protein duplicates are merged, each entry listing the most common genes and DNA. Clone size and V and J calls follow TCRdb, not the original study. The sample table contains about 640,000 distinct CDR3 sequences; only one count was recorded for roughly 21% of them. Of the sample, 0.85% is held by the ten largest clones.

According to the germline V gene (reference sequence), CDR1 reads SEHNR and CDR2 reads FQNEAQ. V drops 1 base and J drops 0 bases, leaving 19 bases in between. The CDR3 spans 18 residues, from the cysteine through the phenylalanine. The read is trimmed to its CDR3 DNA, 54 bases read in frame from base 1. This clonotype was recorded many times. Its antigen remains unidentified. One base away there is no much larger clone; base qualities are not given. The chain links TRBV7-9 with TRBJ2-7; a tentative D call is TRBD2 (5 bases match). Source material: naive CD8+ T cells from blood, with Jurkat cell RNA spiked in. The cell subset or site label on this specimen signifies: FACS-sorted CD8+CD4-CCR7+CD45RA+ naive T cells. This TCR came from a human donor in good health. Some libraries in this study had Jurkat cell RNA spiked in. CDR3 loop: CASSLVGKGGPSSYEQYF. The DNA is TGTGCCAGCAGCTTAGTGGGCAAGGGCGGGCCGAGCTCCTACGAGCAGTACTTC.